This T cell receptor beta chain is from a study of a mutant IDH1 vaccine in newly diagnosed glioma. The time point: week 35, safety follow-up. Every vaccine dose comprised 300 ug of mutant IDH1 20-mer peptide plus topical imiquimod. Germline V gene lookup returns CDR1 LNHDA and CDR2 SQIVND (reference sequence). V shed 5 bases and J 7 bases; nucleotides not matched to a gene: 10. This CDR3 region has 14 residues. Concerning this clone itself: The target antigen is unknown.

The protocol was immunoSEQ multiplex PCR, while the TCRdb copy is restricted to in-frame clones and leaves out a portion. The sample has approximately 50,000 clones, about 79% seen once. The TCR was taken from a man aged 40-50 years with glioma. The genes are TRBV19 and TRBJ2-7, with TRBD1 matching over 8 bases. Sequences were derived from PBMCs, sampled from a glioma patient whose treatment included an IDH1 peptide vaccine. Here the CDR3 reads CASSARTGLGEQYV. In nucleotides, the CDR3 is TGTGCCAGTAGTGCCAGGACAGGGCTGGGGGAGCAGTACGTC.